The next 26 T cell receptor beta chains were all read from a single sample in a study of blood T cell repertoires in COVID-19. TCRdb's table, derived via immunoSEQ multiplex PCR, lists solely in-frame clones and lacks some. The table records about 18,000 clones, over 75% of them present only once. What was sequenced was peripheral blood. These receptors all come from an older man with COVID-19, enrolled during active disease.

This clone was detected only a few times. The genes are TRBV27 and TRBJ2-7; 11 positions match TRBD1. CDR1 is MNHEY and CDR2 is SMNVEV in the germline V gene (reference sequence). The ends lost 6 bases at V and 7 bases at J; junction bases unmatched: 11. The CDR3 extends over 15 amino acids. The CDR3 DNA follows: TGTGCCAGCAGCCCCAGGGGGACAGGGGGGTGGGAGCAGTACTTC. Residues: CASSPRGTGGWEQYF.

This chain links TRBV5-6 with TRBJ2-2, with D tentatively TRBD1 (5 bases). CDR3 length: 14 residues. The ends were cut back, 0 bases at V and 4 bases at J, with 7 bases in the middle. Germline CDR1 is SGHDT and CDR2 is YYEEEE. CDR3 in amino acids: CASSLDRSTGELFF. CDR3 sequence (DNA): TGTGCCAGCAGCTTGGACAGGTCCACCGGGGAGCTGTTTTTT.

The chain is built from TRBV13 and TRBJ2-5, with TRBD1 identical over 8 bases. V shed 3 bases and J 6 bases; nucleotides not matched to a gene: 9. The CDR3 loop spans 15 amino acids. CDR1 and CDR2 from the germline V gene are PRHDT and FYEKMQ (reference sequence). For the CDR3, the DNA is TGTGCCAGCAGCTTCACAACAGGGGGTCGGCAGACCCAGTACTTC. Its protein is CASSFTTGGRQTQYF.

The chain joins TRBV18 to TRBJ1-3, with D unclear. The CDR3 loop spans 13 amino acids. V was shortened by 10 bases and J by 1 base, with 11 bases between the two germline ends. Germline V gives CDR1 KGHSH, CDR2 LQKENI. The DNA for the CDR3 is TGTGCCACCTCTCCGGGGTCTGGAAACACCATATATTTT. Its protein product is CATSPGSGNTIYF.

CDR3 nucleotides: TGTGCCAGCAGTTTACGGGCAGGGAATTTTCAGCCCCAGCATTTT. Its protein product is CASSLRAGNFQPQHF. The V gene is TRBV28, the J gene TRBJ1-5, with a weak D call TRBD1 (5 bases). V was pared by 2 bases and J by 6 bases, with 14 bases between. Germline assignment: CDR1 MDHEN and CDR2 SYDVKM. The CDR3 totals 15 residues.

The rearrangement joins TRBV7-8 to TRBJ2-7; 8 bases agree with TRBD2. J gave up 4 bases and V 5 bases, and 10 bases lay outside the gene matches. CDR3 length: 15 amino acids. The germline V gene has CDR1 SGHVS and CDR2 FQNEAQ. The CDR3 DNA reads TGTGCCAGCAGCCTCCCGGCGGGAGGTAAATACGAGCAGTACTTC. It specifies CASSLPAGGKYEQYF.

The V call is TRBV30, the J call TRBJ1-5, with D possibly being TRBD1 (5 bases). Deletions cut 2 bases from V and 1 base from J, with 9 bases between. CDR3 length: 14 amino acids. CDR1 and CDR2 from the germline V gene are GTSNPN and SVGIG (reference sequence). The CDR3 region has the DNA TGTGCCTGGAGTCCAGGGCTCAGCAATCAGCCCCAGCATTTT. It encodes CAWSPGLSNQPQHF.

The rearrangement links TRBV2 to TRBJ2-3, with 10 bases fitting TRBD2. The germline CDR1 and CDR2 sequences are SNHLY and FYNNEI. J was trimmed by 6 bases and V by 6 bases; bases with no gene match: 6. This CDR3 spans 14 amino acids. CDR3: CASRAGGPSDTQYF. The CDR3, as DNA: TGTGCCAGCAGAGCGGGGGGGCCTTCGGATACGCAGTATTTT.

The CDR3 bases are TGTGCCAGCAGCGGAAGGGGCTCCGGGGCCAACGTCCTGACTTTC. Translation gives CASSGRGSGANVLTF. The chain couples TRBV27 to TRBJ2-6; D is perhaps TRBD1 (5 bases). The CDR3 is 15 amino acids. The V end was cut by 6 bases, the J end by 4 bases, with 13 bases between. The V gene's germline CDR1 is MNHEY and CDR2 SMNVEV (reference sequence).

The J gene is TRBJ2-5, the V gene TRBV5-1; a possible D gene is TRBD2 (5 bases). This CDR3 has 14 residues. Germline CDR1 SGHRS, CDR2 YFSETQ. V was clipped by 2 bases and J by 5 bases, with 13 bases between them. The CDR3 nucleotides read TGCGCCAGCAGCTTAGGAGCGTCGGGGGAGACCCAGTACTTC. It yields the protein CASSLGASGETQYF.

The CDR3 region is CASSGRQRESLDTQYF. CDR3 nucleotide sequence: TGTGCCAGCAGCGGCCGCCAGCGGGAGAGTTTAGATACGCAGTATTTT. The chain recombines TRBV4-2 with TRBJ2-3, with 8 bases identical to TRBD2. The CDR3 contains 16 residues. The germline V gene has CDR1 LGHNA and CDR2 YNFKEQ. V trimming: 5 bases; J trimming: 5 bases; junction bases outside the gene matches: 12.

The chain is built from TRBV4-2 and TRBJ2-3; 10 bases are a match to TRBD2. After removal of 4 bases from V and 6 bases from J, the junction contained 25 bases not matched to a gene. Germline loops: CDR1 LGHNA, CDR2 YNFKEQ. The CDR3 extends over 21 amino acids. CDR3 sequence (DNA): TGTGCCAGCAGCCGGACTAGCGGAGGGGGTAACCCATCCAAAAGCCCCGATACGCAGTATTTT. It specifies CASSRTSGGGNPSKSPDTQYF.

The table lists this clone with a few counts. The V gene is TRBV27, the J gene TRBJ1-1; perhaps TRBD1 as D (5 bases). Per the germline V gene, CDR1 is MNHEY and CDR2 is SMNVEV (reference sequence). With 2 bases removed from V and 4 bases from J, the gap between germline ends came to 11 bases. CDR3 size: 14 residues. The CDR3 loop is CASSLGTRSTEAFF. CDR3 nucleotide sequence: TGTGCCAGCAGTTTAGGGACTCGCAGCACTGAAGCTTTCTTT.

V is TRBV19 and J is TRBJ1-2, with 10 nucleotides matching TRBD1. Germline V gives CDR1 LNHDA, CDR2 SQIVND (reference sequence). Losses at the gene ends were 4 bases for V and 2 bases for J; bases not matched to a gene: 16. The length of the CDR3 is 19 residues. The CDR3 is CASSKTPGQGMSPNYGYTF. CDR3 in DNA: TGTGCCAGTAGTAAAACACCGGGACAGGGGATGTCTCCAAACTATGGCTACACCTTC. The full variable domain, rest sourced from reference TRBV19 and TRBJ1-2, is DGGITQSPKYLFRKEGQNVTLSCEQNLNHDAMYWYRQDPGQGLRLIYYSQIVNDFQKGDIAEGYSVSREKKESFPLTVTSAQKNPTAFYLCASSKTPGQGMSPNYGYTFGSGTRLTVV.

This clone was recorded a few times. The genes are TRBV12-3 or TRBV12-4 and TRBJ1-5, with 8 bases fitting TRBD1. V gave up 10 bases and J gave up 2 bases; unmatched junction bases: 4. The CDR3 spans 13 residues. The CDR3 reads CAKGQVGNQPQHF. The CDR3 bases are TGTGCCAAGGGACAGGTAGGCAATCAGCCCCAGCATTTT.

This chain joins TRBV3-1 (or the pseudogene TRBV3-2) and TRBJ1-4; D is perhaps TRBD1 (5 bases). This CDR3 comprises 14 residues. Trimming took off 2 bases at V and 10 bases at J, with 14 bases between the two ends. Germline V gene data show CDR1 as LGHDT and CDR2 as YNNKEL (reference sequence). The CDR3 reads CASSQQGTIGKLFF. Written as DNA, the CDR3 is TGTGCCAGCAGCCAACAGGGTACGATTGGAAAACTGTTTTTT.

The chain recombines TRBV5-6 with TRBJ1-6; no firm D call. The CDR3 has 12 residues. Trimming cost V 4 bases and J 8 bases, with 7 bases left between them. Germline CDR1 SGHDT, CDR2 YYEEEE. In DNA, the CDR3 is TGTGCCAGCAGCCGGGAGGATTCACCCCTCCACTTT. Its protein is CASSREDSPLHF.

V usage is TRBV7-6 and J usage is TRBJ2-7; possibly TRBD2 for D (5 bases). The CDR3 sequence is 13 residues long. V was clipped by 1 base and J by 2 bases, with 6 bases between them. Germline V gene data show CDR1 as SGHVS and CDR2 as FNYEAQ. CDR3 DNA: TGTGCCAGCAGCTTAGGAGGGACCTACGAGCAGTACTTC. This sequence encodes CASSLGGTYEQYF. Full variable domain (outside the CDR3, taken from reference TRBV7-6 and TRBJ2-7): GAGVSQSPRYKVTKRGQDVALRCDPISGHVSLYWYRQALGQGPEFLTYFNYEAQQDKSGLPNDRFSAERPEGSISTLTIQRTEQRDSAMYRCASSLGGTYEQYFGPGTRLTVT.

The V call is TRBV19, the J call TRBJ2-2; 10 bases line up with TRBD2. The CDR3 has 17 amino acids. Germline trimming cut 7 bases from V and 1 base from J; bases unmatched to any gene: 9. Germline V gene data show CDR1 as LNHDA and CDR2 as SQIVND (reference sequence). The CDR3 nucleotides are TGTGCCAGTACCCCATTTGGACTAGCGGTGAACACCGGGGAGCTGTTTTTT. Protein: CASTPFGLAVNTGELFF.

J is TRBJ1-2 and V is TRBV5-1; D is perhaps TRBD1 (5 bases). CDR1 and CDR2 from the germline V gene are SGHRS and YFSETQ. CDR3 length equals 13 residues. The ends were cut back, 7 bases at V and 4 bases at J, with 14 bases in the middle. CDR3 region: CASSGSPFYGYTF. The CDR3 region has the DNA TGCGCCAGCTCAGGGTCCCCTTTCTATGGCTACACCTTC.

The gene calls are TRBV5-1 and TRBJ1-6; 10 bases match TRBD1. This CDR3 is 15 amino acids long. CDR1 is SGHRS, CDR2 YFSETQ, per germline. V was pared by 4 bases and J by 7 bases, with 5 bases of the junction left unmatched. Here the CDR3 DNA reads TGCGCCAGCAGCGCGCGGGACAGGGGAAATTCACCCCTCCACTTT. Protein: CASSARDRGNSPLHF. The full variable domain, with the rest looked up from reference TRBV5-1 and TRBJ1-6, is KAGVTQTPRYLIKTRGQQVTLSCSPISGHRSVSWYQQTPGQGLQFLFEYFSETQRNKGNFPGRFSGRQFSNSRSEMNVSTLELGDSALYLCASSARDRGNSPLHFGNGTRLTVT.

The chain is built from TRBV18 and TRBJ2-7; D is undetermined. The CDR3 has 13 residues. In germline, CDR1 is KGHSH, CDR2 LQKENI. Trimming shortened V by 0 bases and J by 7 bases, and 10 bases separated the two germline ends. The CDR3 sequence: CASSPPGQAEQYF. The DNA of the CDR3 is TGTGCCAGCTCACCACCTGGGCAGGCTGAGCAGTACTTC.

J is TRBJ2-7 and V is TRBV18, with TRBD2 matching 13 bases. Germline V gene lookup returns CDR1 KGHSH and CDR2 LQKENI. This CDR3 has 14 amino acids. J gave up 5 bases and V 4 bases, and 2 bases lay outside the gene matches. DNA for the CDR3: TGTGCCAGCTCACTTGGACTAGCGGGAGACGAGCAGTACTTC. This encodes CASSLGLAGDEQYF. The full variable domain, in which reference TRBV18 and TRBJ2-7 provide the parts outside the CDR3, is NAGVMQNPRHLVRRRGQEARLRCSPMKGHSHVYWYRQLPEEGLKFMVYLQKENIIDESGMPKERFSAEFPKEGPSILRIQQVVRGDSAAYFCASSLGLAGDEQYFGPGTRLTVT.

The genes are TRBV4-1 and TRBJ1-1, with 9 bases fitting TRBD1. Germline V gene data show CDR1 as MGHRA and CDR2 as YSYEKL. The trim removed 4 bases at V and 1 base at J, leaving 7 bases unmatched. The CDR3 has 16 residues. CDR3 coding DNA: TGCGCCAGCAGCCTTATGTCGGGACAGGGGAACACTGAAGCTTTCTTT. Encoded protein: CASSLMSGQGNTEAFF.

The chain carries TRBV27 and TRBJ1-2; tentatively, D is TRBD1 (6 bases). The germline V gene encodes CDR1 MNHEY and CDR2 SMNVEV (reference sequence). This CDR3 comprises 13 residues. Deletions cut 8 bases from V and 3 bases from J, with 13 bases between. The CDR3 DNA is TGTGCCAGCTCCCAGGGGAAATACTATGGCTACACCTTC. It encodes CASSQGKYYGYTF.

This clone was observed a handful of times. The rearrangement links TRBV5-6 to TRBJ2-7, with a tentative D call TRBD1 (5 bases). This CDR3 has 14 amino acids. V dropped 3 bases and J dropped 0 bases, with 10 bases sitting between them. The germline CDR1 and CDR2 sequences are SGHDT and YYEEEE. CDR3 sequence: CASSSYRSSYEQYF. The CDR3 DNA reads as TGTGCCAGCAGCTCTTACAGGAGCTCCTACGAGCAGTACTTC.